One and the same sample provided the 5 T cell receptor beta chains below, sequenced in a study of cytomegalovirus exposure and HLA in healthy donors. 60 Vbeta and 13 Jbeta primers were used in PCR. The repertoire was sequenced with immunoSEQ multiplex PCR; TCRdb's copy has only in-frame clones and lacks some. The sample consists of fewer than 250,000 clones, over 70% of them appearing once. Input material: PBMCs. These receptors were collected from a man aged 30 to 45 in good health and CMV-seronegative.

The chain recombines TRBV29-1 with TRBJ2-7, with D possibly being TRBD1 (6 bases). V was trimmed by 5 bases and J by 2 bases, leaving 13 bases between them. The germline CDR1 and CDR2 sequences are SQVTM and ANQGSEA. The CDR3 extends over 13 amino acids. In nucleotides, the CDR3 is TGCAGCGTTTCCGGGACACAGACCTACGAGCAGTACTTC. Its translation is CSVSGTQTYEQYF.

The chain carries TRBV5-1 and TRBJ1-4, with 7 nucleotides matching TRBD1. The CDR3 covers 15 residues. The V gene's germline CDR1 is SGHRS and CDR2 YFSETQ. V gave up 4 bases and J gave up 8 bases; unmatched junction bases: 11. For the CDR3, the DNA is TGCGCCAGCAGCAGTGGAGGGGGCAACGGCGAAAAACTGTTTTTT. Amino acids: CASSSGGGNGEKLFF.

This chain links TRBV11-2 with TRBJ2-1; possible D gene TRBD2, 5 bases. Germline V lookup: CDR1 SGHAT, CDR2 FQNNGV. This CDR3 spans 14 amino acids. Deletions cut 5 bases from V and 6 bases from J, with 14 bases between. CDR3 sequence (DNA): TGTGCCAGCAGCGCAAGAGGGCTAGTCAATGAGCAGTTCTTC. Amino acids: CASSARGLVNEQFF.

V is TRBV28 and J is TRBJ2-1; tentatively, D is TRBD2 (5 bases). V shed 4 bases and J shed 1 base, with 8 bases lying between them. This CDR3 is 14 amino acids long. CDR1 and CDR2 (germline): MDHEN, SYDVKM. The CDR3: CASSSEVSYNEQFF. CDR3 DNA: TGTGCCAGCAGTTCGGAGGTGTCCTACAATGAGCAGTTCTTC.

CDR3: CASSLSSGGEAFF. The DNA for the CDR3 is TGTGCCAGCAGCTTATCATCGGGGGGTGAAGCTTTCTTT. This sequence joins TRBV7-9 and TRBJ1-1; D possibly corresponds to TRBD1 (5 bases). Deletions cut 2 bases from V and 7 bases from J, with 11 bases between. Per germline, CDR1 SEHNR and CDR2 FQNEAQ (reference sequence). The CDR3 is 13 residues long.